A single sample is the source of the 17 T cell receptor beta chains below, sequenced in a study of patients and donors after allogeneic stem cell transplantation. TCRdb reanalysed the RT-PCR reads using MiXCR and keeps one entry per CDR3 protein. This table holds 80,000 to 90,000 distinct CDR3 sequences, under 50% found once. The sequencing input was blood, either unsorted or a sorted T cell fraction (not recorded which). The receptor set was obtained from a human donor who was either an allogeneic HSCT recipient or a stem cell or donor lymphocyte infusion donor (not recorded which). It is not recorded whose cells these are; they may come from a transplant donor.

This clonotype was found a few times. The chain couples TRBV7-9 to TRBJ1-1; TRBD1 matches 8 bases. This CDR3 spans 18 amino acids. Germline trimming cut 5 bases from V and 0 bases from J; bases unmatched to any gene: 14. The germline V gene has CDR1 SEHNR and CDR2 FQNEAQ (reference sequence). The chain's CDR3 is CASSRRPKRQGMNTEAFF. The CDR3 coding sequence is TGTGCCAGCAGCCGACGCCCAAAAAGACAGGGGATGAACACTGAAGCTTTCTTT.

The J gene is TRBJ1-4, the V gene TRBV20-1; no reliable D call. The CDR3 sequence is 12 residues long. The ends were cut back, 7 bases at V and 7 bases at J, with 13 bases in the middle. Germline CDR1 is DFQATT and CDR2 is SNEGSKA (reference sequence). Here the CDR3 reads CSVSSAGEKLFF. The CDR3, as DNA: TGCAGTGTCTCATCCGCGGGTGAAAAACTGTTTTTT.

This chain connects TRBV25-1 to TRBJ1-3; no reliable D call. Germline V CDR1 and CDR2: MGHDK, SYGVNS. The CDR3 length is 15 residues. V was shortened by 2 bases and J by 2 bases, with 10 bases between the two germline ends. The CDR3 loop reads CASSELQFTGNTIYF. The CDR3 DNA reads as TGTGCCAGCAGTGAACTACAATTTACTGGAAACACCATATATTTT.

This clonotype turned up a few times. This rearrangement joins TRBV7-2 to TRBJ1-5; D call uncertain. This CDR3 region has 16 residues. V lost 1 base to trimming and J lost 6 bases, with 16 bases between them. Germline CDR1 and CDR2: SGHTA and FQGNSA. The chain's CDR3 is CASSLEFTGFSQPQHF. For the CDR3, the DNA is TGTGCCAGCAGCTTAGAGTTTACGGGATTTAGTCAGCCCCAGCATTTT.

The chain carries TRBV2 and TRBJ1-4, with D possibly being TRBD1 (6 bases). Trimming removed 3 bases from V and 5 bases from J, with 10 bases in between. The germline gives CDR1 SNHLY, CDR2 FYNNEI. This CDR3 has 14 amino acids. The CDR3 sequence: CASSEDSPNEKLFF. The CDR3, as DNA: TGTGCCAGCAGTGAGGACAGCCCAAATGAAAAACTGTTTTTT.

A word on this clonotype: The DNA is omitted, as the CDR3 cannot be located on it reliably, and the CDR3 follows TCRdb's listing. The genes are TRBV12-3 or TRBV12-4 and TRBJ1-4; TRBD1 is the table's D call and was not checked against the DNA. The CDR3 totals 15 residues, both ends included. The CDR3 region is CASSSSDRFNEKLFF.

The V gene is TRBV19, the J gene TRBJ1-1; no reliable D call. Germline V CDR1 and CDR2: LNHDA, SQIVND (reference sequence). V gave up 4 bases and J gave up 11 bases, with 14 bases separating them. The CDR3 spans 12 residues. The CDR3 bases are TGTGCCAGTAGTACTGGTCGGGTTTGGGCTTTCTTT. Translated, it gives CASSTGRVWAFF.

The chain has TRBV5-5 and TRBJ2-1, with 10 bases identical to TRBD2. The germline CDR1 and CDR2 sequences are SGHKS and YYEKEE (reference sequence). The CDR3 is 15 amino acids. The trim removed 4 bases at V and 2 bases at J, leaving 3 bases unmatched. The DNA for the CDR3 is TGTGCCAGCAGCGATGGACTAGCGGCCTACAATGAGCAGTTCTTC. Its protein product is CASSDGLAAYNEQFF.

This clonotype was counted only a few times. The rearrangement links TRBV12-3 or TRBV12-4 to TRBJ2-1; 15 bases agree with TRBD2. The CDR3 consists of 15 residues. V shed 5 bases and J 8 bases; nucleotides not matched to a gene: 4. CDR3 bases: TGTGCCAGCAGTCGGACTAGCGGGAGGGTCCATGAGCAGTTCTTC. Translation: CASSRTSGRVHEQFF.

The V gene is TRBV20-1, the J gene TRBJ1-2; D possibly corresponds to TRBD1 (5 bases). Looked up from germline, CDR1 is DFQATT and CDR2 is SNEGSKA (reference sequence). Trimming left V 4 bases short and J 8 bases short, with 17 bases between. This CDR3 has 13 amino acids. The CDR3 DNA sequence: TGCAGTGCTACCATCGGGCCTGGGGACGGCTACACCTTC. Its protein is CSATIGPGDGYTF.

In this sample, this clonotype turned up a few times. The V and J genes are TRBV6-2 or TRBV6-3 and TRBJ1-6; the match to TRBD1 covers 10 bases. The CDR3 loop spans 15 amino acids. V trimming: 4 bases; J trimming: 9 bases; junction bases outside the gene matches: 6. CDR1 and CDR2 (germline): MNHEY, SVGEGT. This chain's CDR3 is CASSSSGTGVSPLHF. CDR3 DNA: TGTGCCAGCAGTTCTTCCGGGACAGGGGTTTCACCCCTCCACTTT.

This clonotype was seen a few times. The CDR3 reads CASRRTGEIHYGYTF. CDR3 in DNA: TGTGCCAGCAGGAGGACTGGGGAAATTCACTATGGCTACACCTTC. The chain uses TRBV2 and TRBJ1-2, with D unclear. Trimming took 6 bases from V and 3 from J, leaving 17 bases between them. Germline values: CDR1 SNHLY, CDR2 FYNNEI. The CDR3 totals 15 residues.

In nucleotides, the CDR3 is TGCAGTGCTGAGAAGGTAGCCAAAAACATTCAGTACTTC. This translates into CSAEKVAKNIQYF. The chain combines TRBV20-1 with TRBJ2-4; unclear D gene. Per germline, CDR1 DFQATT and CDR2 SNEGSKA (reference sequence). The CDR3 length is 13 residues. V was clipped by 5 bases and J by 0 bases, with 8 bases between them.

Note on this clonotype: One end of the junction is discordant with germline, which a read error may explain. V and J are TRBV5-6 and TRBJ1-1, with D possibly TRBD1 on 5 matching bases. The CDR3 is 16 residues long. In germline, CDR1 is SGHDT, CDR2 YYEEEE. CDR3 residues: CPSSYTWGRANTEAFF. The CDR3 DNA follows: TGTCCCAGCAGCTATACGTGGGGCAGGGCGAACACTGAAGCTTTCTTT.

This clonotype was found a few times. As DNA, the CDR3 is TGTGCCAGCAGAACCGACAGCCGGTATGGCTACACCTTC. This translates into CASRTDSRYGYTF. The chain uses TRBV6-6 and TRBJ1-2, with D maybe TRBD1 (5 bases). The CDR3 runs 13 residues. From germline, CDR1 is MNHNY and CDR2 SVGAGI (reference sequence). V lost 6 bases and J 5 bases, leaving 13 bases between the germline ends.

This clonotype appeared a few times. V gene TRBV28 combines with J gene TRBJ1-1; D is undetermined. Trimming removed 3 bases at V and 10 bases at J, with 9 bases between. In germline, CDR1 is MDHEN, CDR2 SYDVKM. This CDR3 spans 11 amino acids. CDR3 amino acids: CASSFLKIAFF. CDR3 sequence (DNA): TGTGCCAGCAGTTTTCTAAAGATAGCTTTCTTT.

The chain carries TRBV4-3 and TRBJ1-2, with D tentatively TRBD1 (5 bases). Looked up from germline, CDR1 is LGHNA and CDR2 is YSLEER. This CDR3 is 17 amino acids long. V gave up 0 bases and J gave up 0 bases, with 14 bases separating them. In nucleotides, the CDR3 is TGCGCCAGCAGCCAAGAAGGGAGGGACGGAACTAACTATGGCTACACCTTC. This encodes CASSQEGRDGTNYGYTF.